The source of this T cell receptor (beta chain) is a study of regulatory T cells in long-lasting Graves disease. About the research overall: The study enrolled newly diagnosed Graves' patients on antithyroid drugs under 3 months.

Arm-PCR of CDR3 regions with iRepertoire HTBI primers generated TCR beta libraries. TCRdb fed the multiplex PCR reads into MiXCR, producing one record per CDR3 protein. The sample lists around 450,000 distinct CDR3 sequences; 15% were seen once. The CDR3 consists of 12 residues. With 5 bases removed from V and 6 bases from J, the gap between germline ends came to 9 bases. The time point: newly diagnosed GD, antithyroid drugs for less than 3 months. The authors made the TCR library using RNA they extracted from PBMCs. This clonotype has more than one count but fewer than ten. The antigen remains unidentified. Study findings and constraints: Persistent cases favored TRBV28, TRBJ1-2 and TRBJ2-5.

These data also featured in a second study, about T cells in Graves' hyperthyroidism and ophthalmopathy.

The material was peripheral blood mononuclear cells (PBMCs), obtained at new diagnosis, from a patient treated with antithyroid drugs. The gene calls are TRBV12-3 or TRBV12-4 and TRBJ2-3; D possibly matches TRBD1 or TRBD2 (5 bases each). The sequence was obtained from a woman in her twenties or thirties with Graves disease. CDR3 sequence reads: CASSEGMDTQYF. The CDR3 DNA reads TGTGCCAGCAGTGAGGGGATGGATACGCAGTATTTT.